What follows describes a single TCR beta chain. Its antigen is unknown. Relative to the germline gene, one junction end is altered; a read error may explain this. These data are taken from a study of tumor-infiltrating lymphocytes in primary liver carcinoma. On the study more broadly: Staging of the tumors gave T1-T3 N0M0, with widths of roughly 4 to 10 cm.

The CDR3 runs to 15 residues. Per germline, CDR1 SQVTM and CDR2 ANQGSEA. Each 20-30 mg portion of unsorted bulk tissue served as the source for co-extraction of RNA and DNA. By surgical resection, the patients were treated for their primary liver carcinoma. Every tumor was sampled at five separate regions. TCR beta cDNA was prepared out of about 510 ng total RNA by means of a constant-region primer. It was through three nested multiplex PCR rounds of slightly modified ARM-PCR that TCR beta libraries arose. Rounds one and two of PCR, each of roughly 10 cycles, were primed with TRBV1-TRBV30 forward primers and a C-beta reverse primer. TCRdb independently ran MiXCR on the multiplex PCR reads; one entry per CDR3 protein. Seen here are 100,000 or so distinct CDR3 sequences, 55% to 70% observed once, and the top ten hold over 9.5%. Study findings and constraints: With p = 0.039, the top-250-clone fraction in tumors significantly exceeded that in blood.

What was sequenced was liver tumor tissue from sampling region 5. Subset denoted: tumor region T5, tumor centre. This clonotype originated in a woman in her sixties with primary liver carcinoma and hepatitis B virus infection. The chain is built from TRBV29-1 and TRBJ1-2, with unresolved D. Here the CDR3 DNA reads TGCAGCGTTGAATCTGGTTACTTTTTTAACTATGGCTATACCTTC. Protein sequence: CSVESGYFFNYGYTF.